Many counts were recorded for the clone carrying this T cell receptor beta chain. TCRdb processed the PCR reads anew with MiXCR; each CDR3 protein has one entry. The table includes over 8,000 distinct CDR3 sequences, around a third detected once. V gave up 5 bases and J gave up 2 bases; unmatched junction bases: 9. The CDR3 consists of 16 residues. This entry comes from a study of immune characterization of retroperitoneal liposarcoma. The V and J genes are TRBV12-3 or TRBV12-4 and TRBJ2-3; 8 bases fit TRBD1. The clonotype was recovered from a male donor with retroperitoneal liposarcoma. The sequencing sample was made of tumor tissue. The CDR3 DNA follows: TGTGCCAGCAGTCCCCGGACAGGGATACACACAGATACGCAGTATTTT. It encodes CASSPRTGIHTDTQYF.